This T cell receptor beta chain stems from a study of identical twins. Each CDR3 protein is one row after TCRdb ran MiXCR on the 5' RACE reads. In the table there are roughly 720,000 distinct CDR3 sequences, around a sixth of which are singletons. This clonotype was seen only a few times. The CDR3 has 13 amino acids. Trimming at V came to 6 bases and at J to 8 bases, leaving 3 bases not matched to a gene. Germline V lookup: CDR1 DFQATT, CDR2 SNEGSKA (reference sequence). Healthy Caucasians, and only they, were the donors. The data were also submitted as part of a second study, on T cells expressing NK-cell markers. As reported in that work: HCMV seropositivity characterized most of the eight sequenced donors, and seronegativity one. In a few donors, dominant clonotypes made up 28.3-60.1% of CD3+CD56-NKG2C+ cells. The HCMV specificity of the expanded NKG2C+ T cell clones stayed unresolved.

The genes are TRBV20-1 and TRBJ2-3; TRBD2 aligns across 15 bases. The source is a woman under 30 in good health. What was sequenced was PBMCs. CDR3 amino acids: CSAGTSGGTTQYF. CDR3 nucleotide sequence: TGCAGTGCGGGGACTAGCGGGGGGACTACGCAGTATTTT.